What follows is one T cell receptor beta chain and its context. Per the germline V gene, CDR1 is MNHEY and CDR2 is SVGAGI. The CDR3 runs to 16 residues. Trimming pared 0 bases from V and 10 bases from J, leaving 16 bases between. This specimen comes from a study of control samples from healthy donors and cancer patients. Profiled with immunoSEQ multiplex PCR; TCRdb holds only in-frame clones, not every one. This table has approximately 89,000 clones, roughly 86% appearing once. The chain recombines TRBV6-5 with TRBJ1-6; unclear D gene. What was sequenced was blood. The receptor comes from a man aged 30 to 45 in good health. CDR3: CASSYSVTPGGSPLHF. The CDR3 DNA reads TGTGCCAGCAGTTACTCTGTTACGCCGGGTGGCTCACCCCTCCACTTT.